The following is a T cell receptor beta chain sequence with its context. The antigen is unknown. Sequencing used immunoSEQ multiplex PCR; TCRdb keeps in-frame clones, though not all of them. Of roughly 83,000 clones in the sample, approximately 88% were seen once. The data derive from a study of OX40 agonist ivuxolimab in advanced cancers. Study-wide findings and caveats: CD8+ T cells showed, on average, more clonal expansion than CD4+ cells.

Germline V lookup: CDR1 SGHTS, CDR2 YDEGEE. The CDR3 sequence is 16 residues long. With 0 bases removed from V and 6 bases from J, the gap between germline ends came to 15 bases. The V call is TRBV5-8, the J call TRBJ2-2; tentatively, D is TRBD2 (6 bases). The receptor comes from an adult with an advanced solid tumor such as melanoma, head and neck, liver or kidney cancer. Material: CD4+ or CD8+ T cells sorted from blood, obtained in a trial of the OX40 agonist ivuxolimab. The CDR3 coding sequence is TGTGCCAGCAGCTTGGATCGGGGGATAGTATCCGGGGAGCTGTTTTTT. This codes for CASSLDRGIVSGELFF.